This T cell receptor beta chain was sequenced in a study of immune evolution from preneoplasia to lung adenocarcinoma. In the study overall: HLA loss of heterozygosity: under 7.5% AIS, around 16% MIA, more than 25% ADC, none AAH. Study-level results: Normal lung had the highest top T cell clone frequencies. T cell clonality was higher in KRAS-mutant than EGFR-mutant or wild-type nodules.

CDR1 SGHRS and CDR2 YFSETQ come from the germline V gene. Trimming left V 4 bases short and J 8 bases short, with 13 bases between. The CDR3 totals 13 residues. Of note for this clone: What it binds is not known.

Premalignant or tumor cells were enriched by macro-dissection after pathologic assessment. Profiled with immunoSEQ multiplex PCR; TCRdb holds only in-frame clones, not every one. The profile shows more than 3,500 clones, roughly 80% of them singletons. The sample comprised FFPE minimally invasive lung adenocarcinoma tissue. The source is a person aged 65 to 85 with lung adenocarcinoma. The rearrangement links TRBV5-1 to TRBJ2-1; D tentatively reads TRBD1 or TRBD2 (6 bases each). The chain's CDR3 is CASSRGRSDEQFF. The CDR3, as DNA: TGCGCCAGCAGCCGGGGGCGGTCGGATGAGCAGTTCTTC.